These T cell receptor beta chains were read from a single sample in a study of Graves' ophthalmopathy and Graves' hyperthyroidism. MiXCR was run by TCRdb on the multiplex PCR reads, yielding one entry per CDR3 protein. Of 350,000 to 400,000 distinct CDR3 sequences in the sample, approximately 15% are singletons; the top ten hold approximately 7%. The sequenced sample consisted of peripheral blood. These receptors originate from a woman aged 18-35 years with stable Graves' hyperthyroidism. Both conserved end residues are part of each CDR3. The D gene is left open where the match is weak. Size tells how often a clone was seen (once, few, many) or the class of an expanded clone, and some rows leave it out.

>TRBV5-1|NA|TRBJ1-1|many
TGCGCCAGCAGCTTGGCCCAGGGCTGGGCTGAAGCTTTCTTT
CASSLAQGWAEAFF
>TRBV24-1|TRBD1|TRBJ1-5|many
TGTGCCACCAGTGCCTTGGGACAGGGACAGCCCCAGCATTTT
CATSALGQGQPQHF
>TRBV7-8|NA|TRBJ1-2|many
TGTGCCAGCAGCTTAGGCGGTTTTAACTATGGCTACACCTTC
CASSLGGFNYGYTF
>TRBV7-2|NA|TRBJ1-2|many
TGTGCCAGCAGCCCCTCTACGGGGGGCCGATATGGCTACACCTTC
CASSPSTGGRYGYTF
>TRBV12-3/TRBV12-4|NA|TRBJ2-5|many
TGTGCCAGCAGTCCCCCGCCCCCCAAGGGAGAGACCCAGTACTTC
CASSPPPPKGETQYF
>TRBV9|TRBD2|TRBJ2-5|many
TGTGCCAGCAGCGCATGGGGGGGGATAGAGACCCAGTACTTC
CASSAWGGIETQYF
>TRBV20-1|NA|TRBJ2-5|many
TGCAGTGCTAGATACAACGGGCAAGAGACCCAGTACTTC
CSARYNGQETQYF
>TRBV10-3|TRBD1|TRBJ2-7|many
TGTGCCATCAGCCTGGGACAGTTCTACGAGCAGTACTTC
CAISLGQFYEQYF
>TRBV19|NA|TRBJ1-3|many
TGTGCCAGTAGTATTTCTTGGGATTCTGGAAACACCATATATTTT
CASSISWDSGNTIYF
>TRBV20-1|TRBD1|TRBJ1-1|few
TGCAGTGCTAGAGGAGAAACAGGGGAGGGGATGAACGCTGAAGCTTTCTTT
CSARGETGEGMNAEAFF
>TRBV15|TRBD1|TRBJ1-1|many
TGTGCCACCAGCCGAGAGGGACAGAGAGAAGCTTTCTTT
CATSREGQREAFF
>TRBV20-1|TRBD1|TRBJ1-2|many
TGCAGTGCCAAAGGGGGCATGGGCTACACCTTC
CSAKGGMGYTF
>TRBV6-4|NA|TRBJ1-1|many
TGTGCCAGCAGTGACCGGGACAACACTGAAGCTTTCTTT
CASSDRDNTEAFF
>TRBV19|NA|TRBJ1-4|many
TGTGCCAGTAGTATATCACGGACAGCAACTAATGAAAAACTGTTTTTT
CASSISRTATNEKLFF
>TRBV4-2|NA|TRBJ1-2|many
TGTGCCAGCAGCCGACATAGTGGGGGCGAGAGCTATGGCTACACCTTC
CASSRHSGGESYGYTF
>TRBV2|TRBD2|TRBJ2-2|many
TGTGCCAGCACAGGGCGGGGGGGCCGAACCGGGGAGCTGTTTTTT
CASTGRGGRTGELFF
>TRBV7-6|NA|TRBJ2-5|few
TGTGCCAGCAGCTTAGCGGGGGTATACCAAGAGACCCAGTACTTC
CASSLAGVYQETQYF
>TRBV14|NA|TRBJ1-2|many
TGTGCCAGCAGTTGGACAGCGTACTATGGCTACACCTTC
CASSWTAYYGYTF
>TRBV19|TRBD1|TRBJ1-5|many
TGTGCCAGTAGTCAACGACAGGGAGTTAGCAATCAGCCCCAGCATTTT
CASSQRQGVSNQPQHF
>TRBV18|NA|TRBJ1-1|few
TGTGCCAGCTCACCACAGGCCGAAGCTTTCTTT
CASSPQAEAFF
>TRBV15|NA|TRBJ1-5|many
TGTGCCACCAGCAGAGCAATGACAGAGTCTCATCAGCCCCAGCATTTT
CATSRAMTESHQPQHF
>TRBV20-1|NA|TRBJ2-5|many
TGCAGTGCTATCGTGAGCGAGACCCAGTACTTC
CSAIVSETQYF
>TRBV5-8|NA|TRBJ1-6|NA
TGTGCCAGCAGCTTGGTGAGGACATCCCTCCACTTT
CASSLVRTSLHF
>TRBV12-3/TRBV12-4|NA|TRBJ2-5|many
TGTGCCAGCAGCCTCAATTCGGAAGAGACCCAGTACTTC
CASSLNSEETQYF
>TRBV12-3/TRBV12-4|NA|TRBJ1-6|many
TGTGCCAGCAGTCTTTTGGGGCGGAATTCACCCCTCCACTTT
CASSLLGRNSPLHF
>TRBV5-8|NA|TRBJ1-5|many
TGTGCCAGCAGCCCGGCGGGTACAGTTAATCAGCCCCAGCATTTT
CASSPAGTVNQPQHF
>TRBV6-5|NA|TRBJ1-2|many
TGTGCCAGCAGTTACTATGAGGGGTCGAACTATGGCTACACCTTC
CASSYYEGSNYGYTF
>TRBV12-5|NA|TRBJ2-7|few
TGTGCTAGTGGTTTGGCCTACGGGCAGTACTTC
CASGLAYGQYF
>TRBV19|NA|TRBJ1-1|once
TGTGCCAGTACCGCTTCGGACACTGATGCTTTCTTT
CASTASDTDAFF
>TRBV24-1|NA|TRBJ2-2|many
TGTGCCACCAGTGACAGGACAGATTACACCGGGGAGCTGTTTTTT
CATSDRTDYTGELFF
>TRBV9|TRBD2|TRBJ2-5|many
TGTGCCAGTTGCGGGAGGGAGACCCAGTACTTC
CASCGRETQYF
>TRBV6-1|NA|TRBJ1-3|NA
TGTGCCTCTCATCTCGGGCAGCTTAAATCCTCTGGAAACACCATATATTTT
CASHLGQLKSSGNTIYF
>TRBV4-1|TRBD1|TRBJ2-7|many
TGCGCCAGCACTCGTGGACAGGGAGACTACGAGCAGTACTTC
CASTRGQGDYEQYF
>TRBV6-2/TRBV6-3|NA|TRBJ2-7|many
TGTGCCAGCGCACAGGGTAACTACGAGCAGTACTTC
CASAQGNYEQYF
>TRBV2|NA|TRBJ1-2|many
TGTGCCAGCAGTGAAGCGCTAGTAGGGGGAGGCTACACCTTC
CASSEALVGGGYTF
>TRBV18|NA|TRBJ1-3|few
TGTGCCAGCTCAGAAACTGGACCCCACTCTGGAACCACCATATATTTT
CASSETGPHSGTTIYF
>TRBV18|TRBD2|TRBJ2-7|NA
TGTGCCAGCTCCAGTGGGACTAGCAACTACGAGCAGTACTTC
CASSSGTSNYEQYF
>TRBV9|NA|TRBJ2-7|NA
TGTGCCAGCAGCGCAGGTTGGGGATCATACGAGCAGTACTTC
CASSAGWGSYEQYF
>TRBV20-1|TRBD1|TRBJ2-7|NA
TGCAGTGCCCATTGGACAGGGAGCTACGAGCAGTACTTC
CSAHWTGSYEQYF
>TRBV7-2|TRBD1|TRBJ1-2|many
TGTGCCAGCAGCGCCCGGGACAGGTGGGGCTACACCTTC
CASSARDRWGYTF
>TRBV20-1|NA|TRBJ1-1|few
TGCAGTGCTAGCTTCTGGGGGGTGAACACTGAAGCTTTCTTT
CSASFWGVNTEAFF
>TRBV11-2|NA|TRBJ2-5|many
TGTGCCAGCAGGCCTAGAGCCCAAGAGACCCAGTACTTC
CASRPRAQETQYF
>TRBV12-3/TRBV12-4|TRBD1|TRBJ1-1|many
TGTGCCAGCAACACGGGACAGGGGTCGTTCAGGAACACTGAAGCTTTCTTT
CASNTGQGSFRNTEAFF
>TRBV10-3|NA|TRBJ2-7|NA
TGTGCCATCAGTCCCGCCTCCTACGAGCAGTACTTC
CAISPASYEQYF
>TRBV7-3|TRBD1|TRBJ1-2|many
TGTGCCAGCAGCGCCACCGGGACAGCTAACTATGGCTACACCTTC
CASSATGTANYGYTF
>TRBV6-1|TRBD2|TRBJ2-7|many
TGTGCCAGCAGGGGTAGCGGGGGTTACGAGCAGTACTTC
CASRGSGGYEQYF
>TRBV7-8|TRBD1|TRBJ1-2|NA
TGTGCCAGCAGCTTGGGTTTGGAACCGGGACAGGGAGGAGGGGGCTACACCTTC
CASSLGLEPGQGGGGYTF
>TRBV4-1|TRBD1|TRBJ2-3|few
TGCGCCAGCAGCTACCTTAGGACAGGGACAGACACAGATACGCAGTATTTT
CASSYLRTGTDTDTQYF
>TRBV14|TRBD1|TRBJ1-2|many
TGTGCCAGCAGCCTGGACAGGGTGCGTGGCTACACCTTC
CASSLDRVRGYTF
>TRBV5-1|TRBD1|TRBJ2-5|many
TGCGCCAGCAGCTTGCCTCCGGGACAGCAAGGGGAGACCCAGTACTTC
CASSLPPGQQGETQYF
>TRBV19|NA|TRBJ1-1|many
TGTGCCAGTAGTAAGGGACAGAACACTGAAGCTTTCTTT
CASSKGQNTEAFF
>TRBV7-9|TRBD2|TRBJ2-7|many
TGTGCCAGCAGCTCCAGCGGGGGGAACTACGAGCAGTACTTC
CASSSSGGNYEQYF
>TRBV9|NA|TRBJ1-1|many
TGTGCCAGCAGCGTTATCCAAGAGACTGAAGCTTTCTTT
CASSVIQETEAFF
>TRBV20-1|NA|TRBJ1-5|many
TGCAGTGCTAGAGAGGGACTGCTTACTGGGCAGCCCCAGCATTTT
CSAREGLLTGQPQHF
>TRBV6-2/TRBV6-3|NA|TRBJ1-1|many
TGTGCCAGCAGTTCCTTCGGACAGCAAGCTTTCTTT
CASSSFGQQAFF
>TRBV12-3/TRBV12-4|NA|TRBJ1-1|many
TGTGCCAGCAGTTTAAGACGAGGAACTGAAGCTTTCTTT
CASSLRRGTEAFF
>TRBV5-4|NA|TRBJ2-2|few
TGTGCCAGCAGGGATCCCGGGGAGATGTTTTTT
CASRDPGEMFF